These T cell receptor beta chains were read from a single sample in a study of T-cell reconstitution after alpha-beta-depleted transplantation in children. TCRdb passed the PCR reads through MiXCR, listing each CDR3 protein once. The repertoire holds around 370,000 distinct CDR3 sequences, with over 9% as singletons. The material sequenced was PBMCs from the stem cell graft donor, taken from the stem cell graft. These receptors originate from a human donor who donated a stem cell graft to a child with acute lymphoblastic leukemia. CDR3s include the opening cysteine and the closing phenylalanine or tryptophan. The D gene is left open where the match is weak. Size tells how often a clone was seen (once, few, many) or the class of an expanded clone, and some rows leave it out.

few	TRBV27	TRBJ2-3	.	TGTGCCAGCAGTCCCTCCTCAGCGGAGCCTCACACAGATACGCAGTATTTT	CASSPSSAEPHTDTQYF
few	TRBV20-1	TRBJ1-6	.	TGCAGTGCTGGACGGACAGCCGTCGATTCACCCCTCCACTTT	CSAGRTAVDSPLHF
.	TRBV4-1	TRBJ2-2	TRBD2	TGCGCCAGCAGCCAGGGAACTAGCGACAACCGTGACTTACTCGAACACCGCGGCACCGGGGAGCTGTTTTTT	CASSQGTSDNRDLLEHRGTGELFF
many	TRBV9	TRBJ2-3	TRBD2	TGTGCCAGCAGCGTGGCCGGGACTAGAGGTCATACGCAGTATTTT	CASSVAGTRGHTQYF
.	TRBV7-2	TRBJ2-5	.	TGTGCCAGCCTGAGGGACTTACTGTACCAAGAGACCCAGTACTTC	CASLRDLLYQETQYF
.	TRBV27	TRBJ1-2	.	TGTGCCAGCAGTCAACAGGGAAGCGGCTACACCTTC	CASSQQGSGYTF
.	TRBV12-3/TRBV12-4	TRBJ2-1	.	TGTGCCAGCAGTCCCTTGATGGGGGACCACTACAATGAGCAGTTCTTC	CASSPLMGDHYNEQFF
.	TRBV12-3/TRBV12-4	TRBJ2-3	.	TGTGCCAGCAGTTTAGCGTTCTTCCCCCTGGATCAAAATACGCAGTATTTT	CASSLAFFPLDQNTQYF
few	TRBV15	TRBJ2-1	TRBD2	TGTGCCACCAGCAGAGGGACTAGCGGGAGGCTCGAGCAGTTCTTC	CATSRGTSGRLEQFF
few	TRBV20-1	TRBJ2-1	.	TGCAGTGCCTCCCGGGTGGGGGGCCCTTACAATGAGCAGTTCTTC	CSASRVGGPYNEQFF
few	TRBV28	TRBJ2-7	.	TGTGCCATCACGGACGGATCCTACGAGCAGTACTTC	CAITDGSYEQYF
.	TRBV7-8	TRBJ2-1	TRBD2	TGTGCCAGCAGCTTAGGCCGGCGGGAGGGCAGGAATGAGCAGTTCTTC	CASSLGRREGRNEQFF
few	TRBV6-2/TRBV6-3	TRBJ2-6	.	TGTGCCAGCAGTTACCCATCGCTGACTTTCTCTGGGGCCAACGTCCTGACTTTC	CASSYPSLTFSGANVLTF
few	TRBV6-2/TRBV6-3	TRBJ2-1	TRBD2	TGTGCCAGCAGCAACGGGGACAAACGACTAGCGGGAGAAAATAATGAGCAGTTCTTC	CASSNGDKRLAGENNEQFF
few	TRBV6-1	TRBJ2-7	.	TGTGCCAGCACAACAGCCTACGAGCAGTACTTC	CASTTAYEQYF
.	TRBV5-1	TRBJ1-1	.	TGCGCCAGCGTTGGACGGGGGAACACTGAAGCTTTCTTT	CASVGRGNTEAFF
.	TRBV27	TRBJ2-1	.	TGTGCCAGCAGTTTCTCGGCCGGGCTTGAGCAGTTCTTC	CASSFSAGLEQFF
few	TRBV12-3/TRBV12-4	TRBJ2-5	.	TGTGCCAGCAGTTTCGTAGAGGAGACCCAGTACTTC	CASSFVEETQYF
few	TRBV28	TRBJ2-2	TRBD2	TGTGCCAGCAGTATCGGACTAGCGGGAGCAACCGGGGAGCTGTTTTTT	CASSIGLAGATGELFF
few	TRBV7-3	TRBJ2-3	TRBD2	TGTGCCAGCAGCCCGGGACTAAATATAGATACGCAGTATTTT	CASSPGLNIDTQYF
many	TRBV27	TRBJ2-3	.	TGTGCCAGCAGTTTAGGCTATACGCAGTATTTT	CASSLGYTQYF
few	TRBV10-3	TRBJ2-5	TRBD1	TGTGCCATCAGTGACCTGGGACAGGGTCAAGAGACCCAGTACTTC	CAISDLGQGQETQYF
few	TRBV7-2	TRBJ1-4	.	TGTGCCAGCAGCCCCAGGGAAGGGTTTGCTAATGAAAAACTGTTTTTT	CASSPREGFANEKLFF
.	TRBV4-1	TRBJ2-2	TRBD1	TGCGCCAGCAGCCAAGAGGACAGGGGGCTGAGCGGGGAGCTGTTTTTT	CASSQEDRGLSGELFF
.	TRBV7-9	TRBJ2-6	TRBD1	TGTGCCAGCAGGGGGACAGGGTTAACTTCTGGGGCCAACGTCCTGACTTTC	CASRGTGLTSGANVLTF
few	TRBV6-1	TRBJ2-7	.	TGTGCCAGCAGTGAACATCGTGGGGCAGGGAGCTCCTACGAGCAGTACTTC	CASSEHRGAGSSYEQYF
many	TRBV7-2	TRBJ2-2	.	TGTGCCAGCAGCTTAGACGCCGGGGAGCTGTTTTTT	CASSLDAGELFF
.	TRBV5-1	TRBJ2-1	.	TGCGCCAGCAGCTTGGGACTAGTTGCGGATGAGCAGTTCTTC	CASSLGLVADEQFF
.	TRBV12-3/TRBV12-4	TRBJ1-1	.	TGTGCCAGCAGTTGGGGGGGGTATGGTAGCACTGAAGCTTTCTTT	CASSWGGYGSTEAFF
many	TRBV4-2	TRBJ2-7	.	TGTGCCAGCAGCTTCGGACTGAACTACGAGCAGTACTTC	CASSFGLNYEQYF
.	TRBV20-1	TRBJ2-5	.	TGCAGTGCTCACAGGGAGGAAGAGACCCAGTACTTC	CSAHREEETQYF
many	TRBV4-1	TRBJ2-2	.	TGCGCCAGCAGTCTAGATGGAGGAGCTGCCGGGGAGCTGTTTTTT	CASSLDGGAAGELFF
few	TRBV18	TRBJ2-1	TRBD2	TGTGCCAGCTCACCATTGGGACTAGCGGGAGAGTTCTTC	CASSPLGLAGEFF
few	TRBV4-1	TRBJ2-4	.	TGCGCCAGCAGCCAAGACCCGGGGGCCAAAAACATTCAGTACTTC	CASSQDPGAKNIQYF
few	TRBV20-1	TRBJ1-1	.	TGCAGTGCTAGAAAACAGAGCATGAACACTGAAGCTTTCTTT	CSARKQSMNTEAFF
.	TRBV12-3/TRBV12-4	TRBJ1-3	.	TGTGCCAGCAGTTTAGCGCTCCGGGGGCTCGGAAACACCATATATTTT	CASSLALRGLGNTIYF
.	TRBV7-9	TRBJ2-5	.	TGTGCCAGCAGCTTAAGCTCCCCAAGAGGTCTCCAAGAGACCCAGTACTTC	CASSLSSPRGLQETQYF
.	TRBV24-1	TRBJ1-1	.	TGTGCCACCAGGGGGACGGTGAACACTGAAGCTTTCTTT	CATRGTVNTEAFF
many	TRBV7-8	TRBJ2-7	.	TGTGCCAGCAGCTTAGCGGCAGTTAACATCTACGAGCAGTACTTC	CASSLAAVNIYEQYF
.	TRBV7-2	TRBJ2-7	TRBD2	TGTGCCAGCAGCCCCCCATCCAGCGGGGGGATCAAGCAGTACTTC	CASSPPSSGGIKQYF
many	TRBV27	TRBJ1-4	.	TGTGCCAGCAGTTTGGGAACAGGGCGAGGGGATGAAAAACTGTTTTTT	CASSLGTGRGDEKLFF
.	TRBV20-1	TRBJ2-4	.	TGCAGTGCTAGAGCCCGGCGCGAGATAGCCAAAAACATTCAGTACTTC	CSARARREIAKNIQYF
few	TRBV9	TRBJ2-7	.	TGTGCCAGCAGCGGATTAGCTCAGGACGAGCAGTACTTC	CASSGLAQDEQYF
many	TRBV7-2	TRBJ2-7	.	TGTGCCAGCAGCTTAAGGCAGGGCTACGAGCAGTACTTC	CASSLRQGYEQYF
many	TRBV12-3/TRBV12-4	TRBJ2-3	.	TGTGCCAGCAGTCTGCGGGACGGTGGGAACACAGATACGCAGTATTTT	CASSLRDGGNTDTQYF
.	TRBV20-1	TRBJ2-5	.	TGCAGTGCTATTGAGGGAAGAGAGACCCAGTACTTC	CSAIEGRETQYF
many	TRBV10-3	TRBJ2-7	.	TGTGCCATCAGTGATTCCGGGAAATCCTACGAGCAGTACTTC	CAISDSGKSYEQYF
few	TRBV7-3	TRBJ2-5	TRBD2	TGTGCCAGCAGCTCCCGACCCATCCCTAGCGGTCAAGAGACCCAGTACTTC	CASSSRPIPSGQETQYF
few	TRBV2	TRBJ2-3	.	TGTGCCAGGGGGGTGAGCGGCACAGATACGCAGTATTTT	CARGVSGTDTQYF